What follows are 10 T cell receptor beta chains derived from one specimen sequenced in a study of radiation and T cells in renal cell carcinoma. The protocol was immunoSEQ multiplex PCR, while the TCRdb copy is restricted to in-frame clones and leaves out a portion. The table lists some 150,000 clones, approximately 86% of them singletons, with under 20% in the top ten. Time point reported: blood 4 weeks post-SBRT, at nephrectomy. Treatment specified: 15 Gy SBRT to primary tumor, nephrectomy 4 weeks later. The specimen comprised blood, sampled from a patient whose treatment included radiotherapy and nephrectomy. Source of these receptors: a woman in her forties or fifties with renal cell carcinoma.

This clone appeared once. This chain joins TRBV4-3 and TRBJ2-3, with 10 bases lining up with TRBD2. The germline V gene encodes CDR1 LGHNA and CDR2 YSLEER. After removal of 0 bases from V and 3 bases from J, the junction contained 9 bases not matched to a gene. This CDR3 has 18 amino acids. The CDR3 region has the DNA TGCGCCAGCAGCCAAGAGGCCCTAGCGGGAGTTTGGACAGATACGCAGTATTTT. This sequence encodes CASSQEALAGVWTDTQYF.

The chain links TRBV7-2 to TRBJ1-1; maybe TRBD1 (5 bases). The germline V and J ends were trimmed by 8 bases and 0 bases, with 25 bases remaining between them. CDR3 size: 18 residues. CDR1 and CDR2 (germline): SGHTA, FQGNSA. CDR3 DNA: TGTGCCAGCTCTACGTTTGGGGGGAGCAGGGCAATGAACACTGAAGCTTTCTTT. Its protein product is CASSTFGGSRAMNTEAFF.

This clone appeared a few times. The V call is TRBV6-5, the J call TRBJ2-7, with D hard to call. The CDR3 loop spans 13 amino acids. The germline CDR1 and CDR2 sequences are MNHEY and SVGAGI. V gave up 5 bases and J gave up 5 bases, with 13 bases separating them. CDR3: CASSAPASHEQYF. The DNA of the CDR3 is TGTGCCAGCAGTGCTCCCGCTTCCCACGAGCAGTACTTC.

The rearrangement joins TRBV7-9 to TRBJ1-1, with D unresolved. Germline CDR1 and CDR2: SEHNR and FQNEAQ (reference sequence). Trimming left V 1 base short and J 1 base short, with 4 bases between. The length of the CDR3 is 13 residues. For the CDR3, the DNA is TGTGCCAGCAGCTTAGGCAGGAACACTGAAGCTTTCTTT. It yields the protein CASSLGRNTEAFF.

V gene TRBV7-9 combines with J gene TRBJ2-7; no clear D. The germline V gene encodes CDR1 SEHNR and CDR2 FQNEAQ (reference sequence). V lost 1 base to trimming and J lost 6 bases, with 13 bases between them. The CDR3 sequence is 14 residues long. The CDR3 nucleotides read TGTGCCAGCAGCTTAGAGGCTAGGGTTGGCGAGCAGTACTTC. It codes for CASSLEARVGEQYF. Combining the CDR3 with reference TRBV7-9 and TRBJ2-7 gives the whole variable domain DTGVSQNPRHKITKRGQNVTFRCDPISEHNRLYWYRQTLGQGPEFLTYFQNEAQLEKSRLLSDRFSAERPKGSFSTLEIQRTEQGDSAMYLCASSLEARVGEQYFGPGTRLTVT.

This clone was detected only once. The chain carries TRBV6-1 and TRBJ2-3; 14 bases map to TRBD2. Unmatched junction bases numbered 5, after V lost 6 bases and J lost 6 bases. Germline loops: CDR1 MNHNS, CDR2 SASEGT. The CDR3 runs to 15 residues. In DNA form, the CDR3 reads TGTGCCAGCAGAGGGACTAGCGGGAGAATCGATACGCAGTATTTT. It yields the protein CASRGTSGRIDTQYF.

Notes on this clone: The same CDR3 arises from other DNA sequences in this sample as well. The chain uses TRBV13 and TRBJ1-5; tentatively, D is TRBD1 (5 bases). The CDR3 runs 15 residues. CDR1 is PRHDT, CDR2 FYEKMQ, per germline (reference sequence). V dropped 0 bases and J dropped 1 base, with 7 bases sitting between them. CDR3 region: CASSLGQGSNQPQHF. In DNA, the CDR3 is TGTGCCAGCAGCTTAGGGCAGGGAAGCAATCAGCCCCAGCATTTT.

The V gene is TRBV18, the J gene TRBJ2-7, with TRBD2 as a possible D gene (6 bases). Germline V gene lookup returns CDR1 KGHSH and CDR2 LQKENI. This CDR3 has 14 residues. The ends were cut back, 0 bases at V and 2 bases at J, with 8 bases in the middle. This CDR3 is CASSPPLATYEQYF. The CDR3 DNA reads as TGTGCCAGCTCACCACCTCTAGCGACCTACGAGCAGTACTTC.

The CDR3 loop reads CASSQEWSLAGDIANYGYTF. CDR3 sequence (DNA): TGCGCCAGCAGCCAAGAATGGTCGCTGGCAGGGGATATAGCTAACTATGGCTACACCTTC. This chain links TRBV4-3 with TRBJ1-2, with D possibly matching TRBD1 (6 bases). The CDR3 has 20 residues. CDR1 LGHNA and CDR2 YSLEER come from the germline V gene. V was clipped by 0 bases and J by 0 bases, with 23 bases between them.

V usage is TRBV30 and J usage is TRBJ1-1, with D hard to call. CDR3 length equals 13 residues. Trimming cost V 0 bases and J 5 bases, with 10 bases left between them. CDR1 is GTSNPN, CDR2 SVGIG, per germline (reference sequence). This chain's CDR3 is CAWSVLRWTEAFF. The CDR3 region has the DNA TGTGCCTGGAGTGTACTCCGGTGGACTGAAGCTTTCTTT.